This is a list of T cell receptor beta chains from one sample in a study of T cell repertoires in cytomegalovirus infection. TCRdb passed the reads through MiXCR, listing each CDR3 protein once. This sample carries 250,000 or so distinct CDR3 sequences, less than 9.5% of them seen once, and the ten largest clones take about 16%. The sequenced sample was PBMCs. These receptors were obtained from a human donor in good health (CMV status not recorded). Some clones in this sample may be carry-over from other donors' samples. Both conserved end residues are part of each CDR3. D genes are given only for firm matches. Size is omitted from some rows. Given values are once, few, many or a class for expanded clones.

CASSFNPQGNTEAFF | TGTGCCAGCAGCTTCAATCCACAGGGGAACACTGAAGCTTTCTTT | many | TRBJ1-1 | TRBV5-4 | - | 15
CASSLIFRTGELFF | TGTGCCAGCAGCTTAATCTTTCGGACCGGGGAGCTGTTTTTT | many | TRBJ2-2 | TRBV7-2 | - | 14
CASSRDWGAGETQYF | TGTGCCAGCAGCCGCGACTGGGGGGCCGGGGAGACCCAGTACTTC | many | TRBJ2-5 | TRBV12-3/TRBV12-4 | - | 15
CASSSLPVGRGGETQYF | TGTGCCAGCAGCTCCCTCCCCGTGGGGCGGGGGGGGGAGACCCAGTACTTC | - | TRBJ2-5 | TRBV7-6 | TRBD2 | 17
CASSFNRAGTDTQYF | TGTGCCAGCAGCTTCAACAGGGCAGGCACAGATACGCAGTATTTT | many | TRBJ2-3 | TRBV7-9 | - | 15
CASSLYGGDETQYF | TGTGCCAGCAGCTTATATGGGGGCGACGAGACCCAGTACTTC | many | TRBJ2-5 | TRBV7-2 | - | 14
CASSEGQRNQPQHF | TGTGCCAGCAGCGAAGGACAGCGCAATCAGCCCCAGCATTTT | - | TRBJ1-5 | TRBV9 | - | 14
CASSLPRQNPYGYTF | TGTGCCAGCAGCTTACCGAGACAGAACCCCTATGGCTACACCTTC | many | TRBJ1-2 | TRBV7-6 | - | 15
CASSPASGKNEKLFF | TGTGCCAGCAGTCCCGCCTCGGGAAAGAACGAAAAACTGTTTTTT | - | TRBJ1-4 | TRBV28 | - | 15
CASSTTSQGAHGYGYTF | TGTGCCAGTAGTACAACCTCCCAAGGGGCCCATGGCTATGGCTACACCTTC | many | TRBJ1-2 | TRBV19 | - | 17
CASSGGEKLFF | TGTGCCAGCAGTGGTGGGGAAAAACTGTTTTTT | many | TRBJ1-4 | TRBV12-3/TRBV12-4 | - | 11
CASSYDNQPQHF | TGTGCCAGCAGTTACGACAATCAGCCCCAGCATTTT | - | TRBJ1-5 | TRBV6-2/TRBV6-3 | - | 12
CASSSGFAQPQHF | TGTGCCAGCAGTTCAGGGTTCGCTCAGCCCCAGCATTTT | many | TRBJ1-5 | TRBV12-3/TRBV12-4 | - | 13
CASSSPRDRGQGVENYEQYF | TGTGCCAGCAGCTCCCCCCGGGACAGGGGGCAAGGTGTAGAGAACTACGAGCAGTACTTC | many | TRBJ2-7 | TRBV7-6 | TRBD1 | 20
CASSEERPGVGEQFF | TGTGCCAGCAGTGAAGAACGCCCAGGCGTGGGAGAGCAGTTCTTC | few | TRBJ2-1 | TRBV2 | - | 15
CASSYQTDRVETQYF | TGTGCCAGCAGCTATCAAACGGACAGGGTCGAGACCCAGTACTTC | - | TRBJ2-5 | TRBV7-2 | TRBD1 | 15
CASSLLRTGDNEQFF | TGTGCCAGCAGCTTACTTCGGACAGGAGACAATGAGCAGTTCTTC | many | TRBJ2-1 | TRBV11-3 | TRBD1 | 15
CASSSTSVVNTEAFF | TGTGCCAGCAGTTCAACCTCGGTTGTGAACACTGAAGCTTTCTTT | many | TRBJ1-1 | TRBV11-2 | - | 15
CASSLYPGQAYGYTF | TGTGCCAGCAGCTTATACCCGGGACAGGCGTATGGCTACACCTTC | many | TRBJ1-2 | TRBV7-2 | TRBD1 | 15
CASSLDRRGGERDNEQFF | TGTGCCAGCAGCTTAGATCGGCGAGGGGGGGAGAGAGACAATGAGCAGTTCTTC | - | TRBJ2-1 | TRBV11-2 | - | 18
CASSADSFQPQHF | TGTGCCAGCAGCGCTGACAGTTTTCAGCCCCAGCATTTT | - | TRBJ1-5 | TRBV7-2 | - | 13
CASSTGPLVDQPQHF | TGTGCCAGCAGCACAGGGCCCCTGGTGGATCAGCCCCAGCATTTT | many | TRBJ1-5 | TRBV7-2 | - | 15
CASSLGGSGSPYEQYF | TGTGCCAGCAGCTTAGGCGGGTCAGGGAGCCCCTACGAGCAGTACTTC | many | TRBJ2-7 | TRBV7-8 | - | 16
CASSPTDSSTPLHF | TGTGCCAGCTCACCAACGGACAGCTCTACACCCCTCCACTTT | - | TRBJ1-6 | TRBV18 | - | 14
CASSWGDRVNTEAFF | TGTGCCAGCAGCTGGGGGGACAGGGTTAACACTGAAGCTTTCTTT | few | TRBJ1-1 | TRBV5-6 | TRBD1 | 15
CASRTSIAKNIQYF | TGTGCCAGTCGGACCTCTATAGCCAAAAACATTCAGTACTTC | many | TRBJ2-4 | TRBV6-8 | - | 14
CASTTLADNEQFF | TGTGCCAGCACCACTCTAGCGGACAATGAGCAGTTCTTC | many | TRBJ2-1 | TRBV12-3/TRBV12-4 | TRBD2 | 13
CATSQRGDGNQPQHF | TGTGCCACCAGCCAAAGGGGGGACGGCAATCAGCCCCAGCATTTT | many | TRBJ1-5 | TRBV6-6 | - | 15
CAWSVWADGAEQYF | TGTGCCTGGAGTGTTTGGGCAGATGGGGCCGAGCAGTACTTC | - | TRBJ2-7 | TRBV30 | - | 14
CASSPSGREETQYF | TGTGCCAGCTCCCCTAGCGGGAGGGAAGAGACCCAGTACTTC | many | TRBJ2-5 | TRBV6-2/TRBV6-3 | TRBD2 | 14
CASSIQEGAEAFF | TGTGCCAGCAGTATCCAGGAGGGGGCTGAAGCTTTCTTT | many | TRBJ1-1 | TRBV28 | - | 13
CSADTPGEQYF | TGCAGTGCCGATACCCCCGGCGAGCAGTACTTC | many | TRBJ2-7 | TRBV20-1 | - | 11
CASSIGPGNKPQHF | TGTGCCAGTAGTATAGGACCAGGTAATAAGCCCCAGCATTTT | - | TRBJ1-5 | TRBV19 | - | 14
CASSWTSGGVDTQYF | TGCGCCAGCAGCTGGACTAGCGGGGGGGTTGATACGCAGTATTTT | - | TRBJ2-3 | TRBV5-1 | TRBD2 | 15
CASSRTGEPGNTIYF | TGTGCCAGCAGCAGGACAGGGGAACCTGGAAACACCATATATTTT | few | TRBJ1-3 | TRBV6-5 | TRBD1 | 15
CASSLWGSYGYTF | TGTGCCAGCAGTCTTTGGGGATCCTATGGCTACACCTTC | few | TRBJ1-2 | TRBV28 | - | 13
CASSYSIRDTTYEQYF | TGTGCCAGCAGTTACTCCATACGGGACACAACCTACGAGCAGTACTTC | many | TRBJ2-7 | TRBV6-2/TRBV6-3 | - | 16
CSARDGGPLEYF | TGCAGTGCTAGAGATGGGGGACCTCTGGAGTATTTT | many | TRBJ2-3 | TRBV20-1 | - | 12
CASRDRSYTEAFF | TGTGCCAGCAGGGACAGGAGCTACACTGAAGCTTTCTTT | many | TRBJ1-1 | TRBV6-2/TRBV6-3 | TRBD1 | 13
CASSERQTYNEQFF | TGTGCCAGCAGTGAAAGGCAGACCTACAATGAGCAGTTCTTC | many | TRBJ2-1 | TRBV6-1 | - | 14
CASSLADSINSPLHF | TGTGCCAGCAGCTTAGCGGACAGCATAAATTCACCCCTCCACTTT | many | TRBJ1-6 | TRBV7-8 | - | 15
CASSHRTGNTIYF | TGTGCCAGCAGCCACCGAACTGGAAACACCATATATTTT | many | TRBJ1-3 | TRBV7-3 | - | 13
CSAIKQGNNSPLHF | TGCAGTGCCATCAAACAGGGAAATAATTCACCCCTCCACTTT | few | TRBJ1-6 | TRBV20-1 | - | 14
CASSLEGVTETQYF | TGCGCCAGCAGCTTGGAGGGAGTAACGGAGACCCAGTACTTC | - | TRBJ2-5 | TRBV5-1 | - | 14
CASSLLVLAGGPRTFYEQYF | TGTGCCAGCAGCTTATTGGTCCTGGCGGGAGGGCCCCGGACCTTCTACGAGCAGTACTTC | many | TRBJ2-7 | TRBV7-8 | TRBD2 | 20
CASRWREADTQYF | TGTGCCAGCAGGTGGAGGGAGGCAGATACGCAGTATTTT | many | TRBJ2-3 | TRBV6-5 | - | 13
CASSLGDSNQPQHF | TGTGCCAGCAGCTTAGGGGACAGCAATCAGCCCCAGCATTTT | many | TRBJ1-5 | TRBV7-2 | - | 14
CAWSVHGNRRETQYF | TGTGCCTGGAGTGTACACGGTAACAGGAGGGAGACCCAGTACTTC | - | TRBJ2-5 | TRBV30 | - | 15
CASSLYGQGENIQYF | TGTGCCAGCAGCTTATACGGACAGGGGGAAAACATTCAGTACTTC | few | TRBJ2-4 | TRBV7-2 | TRBD1 | 15
CSVGYGSGNTIYF | TGCAGCGTTGGCTACGGTTCTGGAAACACCATATATTTT | - | TRBJ1-3 | TRBV29-1 | - | 13